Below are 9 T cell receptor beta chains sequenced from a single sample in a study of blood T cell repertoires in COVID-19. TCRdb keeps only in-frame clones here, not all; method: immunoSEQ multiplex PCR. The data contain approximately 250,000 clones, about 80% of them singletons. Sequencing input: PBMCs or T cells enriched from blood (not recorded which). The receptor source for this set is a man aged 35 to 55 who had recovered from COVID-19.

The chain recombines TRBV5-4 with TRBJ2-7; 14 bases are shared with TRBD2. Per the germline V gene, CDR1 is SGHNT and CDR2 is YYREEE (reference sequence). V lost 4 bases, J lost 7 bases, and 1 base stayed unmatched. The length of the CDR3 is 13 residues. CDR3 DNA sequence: TGTGCCAGCAGCCGGACTAGCGGGAGGGAGCAGTACTTC. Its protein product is CASSRTSGREQYF.

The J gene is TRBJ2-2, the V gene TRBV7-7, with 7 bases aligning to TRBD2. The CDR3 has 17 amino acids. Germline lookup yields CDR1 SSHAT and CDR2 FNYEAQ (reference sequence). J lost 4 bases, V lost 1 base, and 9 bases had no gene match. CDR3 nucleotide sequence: TGTGCCAGCAGCTTAGTGGGTGCGGGAGACCCCACCGGGGAGCTGTTTTTT. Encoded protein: CASSLVGAGDPTGELFF.

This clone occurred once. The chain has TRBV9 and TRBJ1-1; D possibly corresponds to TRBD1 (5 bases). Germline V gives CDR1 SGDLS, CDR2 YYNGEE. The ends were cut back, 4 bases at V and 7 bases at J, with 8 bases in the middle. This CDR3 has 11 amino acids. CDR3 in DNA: TGTGCCAGCAGCTCTGACAGTGAAGCTTTCTTT. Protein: CASSSDSEAFF.

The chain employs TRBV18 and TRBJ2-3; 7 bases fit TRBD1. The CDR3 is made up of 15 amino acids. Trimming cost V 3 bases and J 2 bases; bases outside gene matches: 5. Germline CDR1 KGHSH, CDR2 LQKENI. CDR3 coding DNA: TGTGCCAGCTCACCCAAGGACAGGACCACAGATACGCAGTATTTT. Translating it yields CASSPKDRTTDTQYF.

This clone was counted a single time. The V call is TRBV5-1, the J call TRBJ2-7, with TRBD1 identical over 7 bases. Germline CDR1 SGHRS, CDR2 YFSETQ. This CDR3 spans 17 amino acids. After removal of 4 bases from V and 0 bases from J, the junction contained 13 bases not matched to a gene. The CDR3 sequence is CASSPIPRDSSSYEQYF. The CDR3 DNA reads TGCGCCAGCAGCCCGATACCCCGGGACAGTTCCTCCTACGAGCAGTACTTC.

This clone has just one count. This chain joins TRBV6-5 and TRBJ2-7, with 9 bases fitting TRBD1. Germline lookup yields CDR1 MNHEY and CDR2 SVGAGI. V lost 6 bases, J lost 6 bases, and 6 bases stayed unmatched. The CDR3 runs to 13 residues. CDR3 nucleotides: TGTGCCAGCAGGCCGGGACAGGGAGGCGAGCAGTACTTC. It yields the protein CASRPGQGGEQYF.

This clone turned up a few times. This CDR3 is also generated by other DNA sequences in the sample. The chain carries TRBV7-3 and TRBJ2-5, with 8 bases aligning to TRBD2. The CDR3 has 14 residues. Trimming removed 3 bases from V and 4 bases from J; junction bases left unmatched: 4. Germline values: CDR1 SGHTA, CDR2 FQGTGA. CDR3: CASSFGTSGETQYF. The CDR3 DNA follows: TGTGCCAGCAGCTTCGGGACTAGTGGAGAGACCCAGTACTTC.

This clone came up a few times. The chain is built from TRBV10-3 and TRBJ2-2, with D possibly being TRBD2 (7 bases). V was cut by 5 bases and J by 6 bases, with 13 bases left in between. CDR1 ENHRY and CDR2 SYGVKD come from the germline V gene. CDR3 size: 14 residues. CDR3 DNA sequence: TGTGCCATCAGTCCTCAGGGGAGGGCCGGGGAGCTGTTTTTT. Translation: CAISPQGRAGELFF.

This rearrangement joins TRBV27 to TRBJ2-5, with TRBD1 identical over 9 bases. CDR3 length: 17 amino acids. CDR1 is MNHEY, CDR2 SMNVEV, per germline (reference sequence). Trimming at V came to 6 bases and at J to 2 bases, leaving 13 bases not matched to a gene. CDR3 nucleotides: TGTGCCAGCAGGCGATGGACAGGGGCGGTAGGTCAAGAGACCCAGTACTTC. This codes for CASRRWTGAVGQETQYF.